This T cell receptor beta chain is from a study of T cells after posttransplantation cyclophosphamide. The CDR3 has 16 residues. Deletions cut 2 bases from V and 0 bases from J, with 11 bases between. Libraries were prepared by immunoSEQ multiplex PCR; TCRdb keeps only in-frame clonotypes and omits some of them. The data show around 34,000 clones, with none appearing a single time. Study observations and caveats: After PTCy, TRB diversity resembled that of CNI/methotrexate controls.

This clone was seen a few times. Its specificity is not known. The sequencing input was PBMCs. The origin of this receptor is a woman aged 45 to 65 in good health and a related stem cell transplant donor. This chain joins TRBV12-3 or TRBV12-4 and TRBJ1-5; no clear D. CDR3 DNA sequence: TGTGCCAGCAGTTTATTTTCGGGGTATAGCAATCAGCCCCAGCATTTT. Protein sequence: CASSLFSGYSNQPQHF.